This T cell receptor (beta chain) is from a study of identical twins. The CDR3 loop spans 16 amino acids. Trimming removed 6 bases from V and 6 bases from J; junction bases left unmatched: 14. Germline CDR1 MDHEN, CDR2 SYDVKM. This clonotype was recorded at least ten times. TCRdb re-analysed the 5' RACE reads in MiXCR, keeping a single row per CDR3 protein. This table holds roughly 700,000 distinct CDR3 sequences, 8.5% to 9.5% found once. This sample was shared with a second study, whose subject was yellow fever vaccine responses in identical twins.

The genes are TRBV28 and TRBJ2-1; 7 nucleotides match TRBD2. Sequenced input: PBMCs. The sequence derives from a woman in her late teens or twenties in good health. The CDR3 here is CASRGTAGGGTNEQFF. The CDR3 nucleotides read TGTGCCAGCAGAGGGACCGCTGGGGGGGGTACCAATGAGCAGTTCTTC.